This entry lists 15 T cell receptor beta chains sequenced from one sample in a study of breast tumors, draining lymph nodes, adjacent tissues. Each CDR3 protein gets one entry after TCRdb re-called the multiplex PCR reads with MiXCR. The sample has 200,000 or so distinct CDR3 sequences; around 29% are singletons. Axillary draining lymph nodes of breast cancer patients supplied the node samples. The sequenced sample consisted of axillary lymph node tissue. Source of these receptors: a female donor with breast cancer. Some clones in this sample may be carry-over from other donors' samples.

This clonotype was seen ten or more times. V and J are TRBV20-1 and TRBJ1-4, with 10 bases that match TRBD1. CDR3 size: 14 residues. The V and J ends lost 6 bases and 7 bases, in that order; junction bases with no gene match: 8. Germline V gene lookup returns CDR1 DFQATT and CDR2 SNEGSKA (reference sequence). As DNA, the CDR3 is TGCAGTGCGACAGACAGGGGGCCTGGTGAAAAACTGTTTTTT. It translates to CSATDRGPGEKLFF.

This clonotype was picked up many times. The rearrangement links TRBV20-1 to TRBJ2-7, with 7 nucleotides matching TRBD2. Germline V gene data show CDR1 as DFQATT and CDR2 as SNEGSKA (reference sequence). The CDR3 is made up of 13 amino acids. With V trimmed by 3 bases and J by 3 bases, 5 bases remained unmatched. CDR3 amino acids: CSASREVRYEQYF. The CDR3 bases are TGCAGTGCTAGTCGGGAGGTGCGCTACGAGCAGTACTTC.

In its sample, this clonotype was seen a few times. A much bigger clone sits one base away, suggesting this may be a read error. The rearrangement joins TRBV4-3 to TRBJ1-4; D remains ambiguous. The CDR3 spans 15 residues. In germline, CDR1 is LGHNA, CDR2 YSLEER. In DNA form, the CDR3 reads TGCGTCAGCAGCCCGTCGTCGGGTCCCAATGAAAAACTGTTTTTT. Residues: CVSSPSSGPNEKLFF.

This clonotype was seen many times. The genes are TRBV5-1 and TRBJ2-1; D not resolved. The CDR3 consists of 13 residues. V shed 0 bases and J shed 6 bases, with 7 bases lying between them. The germline V gene encodes CDR1 SGHRS and CDR2 YFSETQ. The CDR3 is CASSLVVSNEQFF. CDR3 sequence (DNA): TGCGCCAGCAGCTTGGTGGTATCCAATGAGCAGTTCTTC.

In its sample, this clonotype was seen many times. The genes are TRBV7-2 and TRBJ2-1; TRBD2 agrees at 9 bases. Germline CDR1 reads SGHTA; CDR2 reads FQGNSA. With V trimmed by 7 bases and J by 7 bases, 11 bases remained unmatched. The CDR3 totals 15 residues. CDR3 DNA: TGTGCCAGCACCCCCAATAGCGGGAGTAGAAATGAGCAGTTCTTC. As protein: CASTPNSGSRNEQFF.

J is TRBJ2-6 and V is TRBV7-3; no reliable D call. Trimming shortened V by 7 bases and J by 0 bases, and 16 bases separated the two germline ends. The V gene's germline CDR1 is SGHTA and CDR2 FQGTGA. CDR3 length: 17 amino acids. The CDR3 protein is CASIDPRQDSGANVLTF. The DNA for the CDR3 is TGTGCCAGCATCGATCCCCGACAAGACTCTGGGGCCAACGTCCTGACTTTC.

This clonotype was counted between two and nine times. V is TRBV28 and J is TRBJ2-5; TRBD2 agrees at 11 bases. The length of the CDR3 is 16 residues. In germline, CDR1 is MDHEN, CDR2 SYDVKM. V shed 5 bases, J shed 7 bases, and the junction held 12 bases outside the gene matches. The CDR3 nucleotides are TGTGCCAGCAGTCTCGGGACTAGCGGAGGCGGAGGGACCCAGTACTTC. Translation: CASSLGTSGGGGTQYF.

This clonotype has a handful of counts. The CDR3 DNA reads TGTGCCAGCTCACCTCAGACCAGCTACAATGAGCAGTTCTTC. This gives the protein CASSPQTSYNEQFF. The rearrangement links TRBV18 to TRBJ2-1; D remains unclear. The CDR3 contains 14 residues. The germline gives CDR1 KGHSH, CDR2 LQKENI. Trimming pared 3 bases from V and 3 bases from J, leaving 9 bases between.

This clonotype was seen ten or more times. V gene TRBV20-1 combines with J gene TRBJ2-3; D tentatively fits TRBD1 or TRBD2 (5 bases each). Trimming took off 6 bases at V and 0 bases at J, with 13 bases between the two ends. The germline V gene has CDR1 DFQATT and CDR2 SNEGSKA (reference sequence). CDR3 size: 14 residues. The CDR3 region is CSAPYGDSTDTQYF. CDR3 coding DNA: TGCAGTGCCCCTTACGGGGACAGCACAGATACGCAGTATTTT.

The sample holds many counts of this clonotype. The genes are TRBV20-1 and TRBJ2-7, with 10 bases lining up with TRBD1. V lost 5 bases, J lost 1 base, and 2 bases stayed unmatched. CDR3 length equals 13 residues. Germline-derived CDR1 and CDR2 are DFQATT and SNEGSKA (reference sequence). CDR3 nucleotide sequence: TGCAGTGCTCGGACAGGGGGGTCCTACGAGCAGTACTTC. Translated, it gives CSARTGGSYEQYF.

This clonotype has just one count. The conserved phenylalanine or tryptophan is not found at the CDR3 terminus, so this likely reflects a read error. J is TRBJ2-1 and V is TRBV7-6; possibly TRBD1 or TRBD2 for D (5 bases each). This CDR3 contains 14 residues. The germline gives CDR1 SGHVS, CDR2 FNYEAQ. Trimming pared 5 bases from V and 0 bases from J, leaving 8 bases between. The CDR3 region is CASSPGTSYNEQFR. The DNA for the CDR3 is TGTGCCAGCAGCCCAGGGACCTCCTACAATGAGCAGTTCAGA.

The V gene is TRBV29-1, the J gene TRBJ1-4; D possibly corresponds to TRBD1 (5 bases). V lost 8 bases, J lost 8 bases, and 18 bases lay in between. CDR1 and CDR2 (germline): SQVTM, ANQGSEA. The CDR3 runs to 13 residues. CDR3 in DNA: TGCAGCTTAGGTCTGGCAGGGTCGGAAAAACTGTTTTTT. Encoded protein: CSLGLAGSEKLFF.

Remarks on this clonotype: The junction and the germline gene differ at one end; a read error may be behind it. The rearrangement links TRBV6-2 or TRBV6-3 to TRBJ1-4, with D perhaps TRBD1 (5 bases). CDR1 is MNHEY, CDR2 SVGEGT, per germline. The CDR3 contains 15 residues. CDR3 protein: CASSHSGGVDEKLFF. The CDR3 region has the DNA TGTGCCAGCAGTCACTCGGGGGGAGTCGATGAAAAACTGTTTTTT.

Points on this clonotype: Possible read error: a much larger clone is one base away. The V call is TRBV7-6, the J call TRBJ2-1; no reliable D call. CDR3 size: 16 residues. CDR1 is SGHVS, CDR2 FNYEAQ, per germline. The CDR3, as DNA: TGTACCAGCAGCTTCCTCGGGCCCCCCACCTACAATGAGCAGTTCTTC. Translating it yields CTSSFLGPPTYNEQFF.

This clonotype has only a few counts. The chain joins TRBV3-1 to TRBJ1-4, with D hard to call. The V end lost 4 bases, the J end lost 4 bases, and 13 bases lay between the germline ends. The germline CDR1 and CDR2 sequences are LGHDT and YNNKEL (reference sequence). The CDR3 loop spans 15 amino acids. The CDR3: CASSRNRVVNEKLFF. CDR3 DNA sequence: TGTGCCAGCAGCCGCAATAGGGTAGTTAATGAAAAACTGTTTTTT.